The source of this T cell receptor (beta chain) is a study of human thymus T cells. The study's findings and limits: V and J genes seemed to be used with bias in thymic and blood repertoires.

Germline V gene data show CDR1 as LNHDA and CDR2 as SQIVND (reference sequence). CDR3 length: 18 residues. With 2 bases removed from V and 1 base from J, the gap between germline ends came to 19 bases. The table came from immunoSEQ multiplex PCR; TCRdb's copy has only in-frame clones and leaves some out. Among roughly 130,000 clones listed, about 95% were seen once. A note on this clone: What it binds is not known.

Corrective cardiac surgery supplied the resected thymus tissue. The chain combines TRBV19 with TRBJ2-3; possibly TRBD1 for D (6 bases). The receptor was isolated from a boy in the first two years of life with a congenital heart defect but otherwise immunologically healthy. The source material was thymus tissue. CDR3 protein: CASSIPSPQGLGTDTQYF. In nucleotides, the CDR3 is TGTGCCAGTAGTATACCCTCCCCCCAGGGGTTAGGCACAGATACGCAGTATTTT. Full variable domain (missing parts from reference TRBV19 and TRBJ2-3): DGGITQSPKYLFRKEGQNVTLSCEQNLNHDAMYWYRQDPGQGLRLIYYSQIVNDFQKGDIAEGYSVSREKKESFPLTVTSAQKNPTAFYLCASSIPSPQGLGTDTQYFGPGTRLTVL.